The source of this TCR beta chain is a study of shared clonotypes between healthy human individuals. Study-wide background: Every donor yielded three CD4 naive, three CD4 memory, two CD8 naive and one CD8 memory plate. Overall study results and limits: Sharing across four donors was seen in 4% to 5.5% of naive CD4 clonotypes. The researchers took only blood, and tissue repertoires probably look different.

Notes on this clone: What it recognizes is unknown.

CDR1 is WNHNN, CDR2 SYGVQD, per germline (reference sequence). CDR3 length: 17 amino acids. V was pared by 4 bases and J by 8 bases, with 24 bases between. Profiling relied on immunoSEQ multiplex PCR, and the TCRdb table lists in-frame clones only, not all of them. The sample yields about 980,000 clones, approximately 80% seen once. This clonotype originated in a man aged 18 to 30 in good health. Specimen: memory CD4+ T cells sorted from blood. Subset meaning: CD45RA-negative fraction. The chain carries TRBV10-1 and TRBJ2-1; D is ambiguous. CDR3 nucleotide sequence: TGCGCCAGCAGTGGTGGTTGGGGAAGCTCGAGCAACGATGAGCAGTTCTTC. It is translated as CASSGGWGSSSNDEQFF.